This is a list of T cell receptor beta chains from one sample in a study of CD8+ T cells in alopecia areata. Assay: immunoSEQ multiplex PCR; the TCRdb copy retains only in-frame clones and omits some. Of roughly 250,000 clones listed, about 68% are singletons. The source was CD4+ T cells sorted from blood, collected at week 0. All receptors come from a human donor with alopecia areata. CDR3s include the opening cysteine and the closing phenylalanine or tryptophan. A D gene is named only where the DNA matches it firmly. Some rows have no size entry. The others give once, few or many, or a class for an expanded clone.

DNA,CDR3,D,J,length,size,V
TGTGCCTGGAGTGTACATGGGGGAAAGGGTACTGAAGCTTTCTTT,CAWSVHGGKGTEAFF,-,TRBJ1-1,15,few,TRBV30
TGCGCCAGCAGCTTGGAGGGGACTGGAAACACCATATATTTT,CASSLEGTGNTIYF,-,TRBJ1-3,14,-,TRBV5-1
TGTGCCAGCAGTTACTGGGACTTGGAGACCCAGTACTTC,CASSYWDLETQYF,-,TRBJ2-5,13,once,TRBV6-6
TGTGCCAGCAGCTTGCGGGCCAGGAGCTCCTATAATTCACCCCTCCACTTT,CASSLRARSSYNSPLHF,-,TRBJ1-6,17,-,TRBV7-2
TGTGCCAGCAGCAAAGGTCCGGGGGCGCCCCACGAGCAGTACTTC,CASSKGPGAPHEQYF,-,TRBJ2-7,15,-,TRBV21-1
TGTGCCAGCAGCTTAGTGCAGGGGGGACAGCCCCAGCATTTT,CASSLVQGGQPQHF,TRBD1,TRBJ1-5,14,-,TRBV7-2
TGTGCCAGCGACGGACAGTACACTGAAGCTTTCTTT,CASDGQYTEAFF,-,TRBJ1-1,12,-,TRBV6-6
TGTGCCATCACACAGTTCCGGGTGGACACTGAAGCTTTCTTT,CAITQFRVDTEAFF,-,TRBJ1-1,14,few,TRBV10-3
TGTGCCAGCCTGGAAGGACAGCGACTAGCGGGCGCCCGGCAAGAGACCCAGTACTTC,CASLEGQRLAGARQETQYF,TRBD2,TRBJ2-5,19,-,TRBV2
TGCAGCGTTTTGACTATAGTCTACGAGCAGTACTTC,CSVLTIVYEQYF,-,TRBJ2-7,12,few,TRBV29-1
TGTGCCTGGAGTTCCGGGTCCTTCAATCAGCCCCAGCATTTT,CAWSSGSFNQPQHF,-,TRBJ1-5,14,-,TRBV30
TGTGCCACCAGCAGACCCTCTTTGAGAGGGGTAGATTCACCCCTCCACTTT,CATSRPSLRGVDSPLHF,-,TRBJ1-6,17,-,TRBV15
TGTGCCAGCAGCCAAGGGTTCCGGGGGAACTATGGCTACACCTTC,CASSQGFRGNYGYTF,-,TRBJ1-2,15,-,TRBV4-2
TGTGCCAGCAGCTTACGAGGCCAGCCCCAGCATTTT,CASSLRGQPQHF,-,TRBJ1-5,12,-,TRBV7-2
TGTGCCAGTAGTATGTTCTCAGGGTCTCTAACTATTCGCTACACCTTC,CASSMFSGSLTIRYTF,-,TRBJ1-2,16,few,TRBV19
TGCAGCGTGGGGCCGCTCGGGGGAAACACCATATATTTT,CSVGPLGGNTIYF,-,TRBJ1-3,13,once,TRBV29-1
TGTGCCATCGGCCAGGGGAACTCACCCCTCCACTTT,CAIGQGNSPLHF,-,TRBJ1-6,12,-,TRBV10-3
TGTGCCAGTAGTATCGGGACAGGGAGGCTGAACACTGAAGCTTTCTTT,CASSIGTGRLNTEAFF,TRBD1,TRBJ1-1,16,-,TRBV19
TGCAGCGTTGGGGGGGCTAGCGGGGCCGACGAGCAGTACTTC,CSVGGASGADEQYF,TRBD2,TRBJ2-7,14,few,TRBV29-1
TGTGCCAGCTCACGTATATTCCGGGACCGCAGCTCTGGGGCCAACGTCCTGACTTTC,CASSRIFRDRSSGANVLTF,-,TRBJ2-6,19,-,TRBV18
TGCGCCAGCAGCCAGATAGACAGGACGGGGACCCAGTACTTC,CASSQIDRTGTQYF,-,TRBJ2-5,14,-,TRBV4-3
TGTGCCAGCAGCCACCGGGGGGCAAATGGCTACACCTTC,CASSHRGANGYTF,-,TRBJ1-2,13,-,TRBV11-2
TGTGCCAGCAGCTTTAGGGACAGGGGGGTTCCTGAAGCTTTCTTT,CASSFRDRGVPEAFF,TRBD1,TRBJ1-1,15,-,TRBV11-2
TGTGCCAGCAGCTTGACAGGCACTGAAGCTTTCTTT,CASSLTGTEAFF,-,TRBJ1-1,12,-,TRBV11-2
TGCGCCAGCAGCTTGGTGGCGGCAAAGCAAGAGACCCAGTACTTC,CASSLVAAKQETQYF,-,TRBJ2-5,15,-,TRBV5-1
TGTGCCAGCAGCAAGGGACCATACGAGCAGTACTTC,CASSKGPYEQYF,-,TRBJ2-7,12,-,TRBV7-8
TGCAGCGCCGGAGAGTCAGGGAGCAATCAGCCCCAGCATTTT,CSAGESGSNQPQHF,-,TRBJ1-5,14,-,TRBV29-1
TGTGCCTGCACTCACGACCCCAATCAGCCCCAGCATTTT,CACTHDPNQPQHF,-,TRBJ1-5,13,-,TRBV30
TGTGCCACCAGCAGAGAGGGGGCCATTCGCAACTCTGGGGCCAACGTCCTGACTTTC,CATSREGAIRNSGANVLTF,-,TRBJ2-6,19,few,TRBV15
TGTGCCAGCAGCGTAGAATCTGGGGCCAACGTCCTGACTTTC,CASSVESGANVLTF,-,TRBJ2-6,14,few,TRBV9
TGTGCCATCAGTGAGGACAGGGGGCGCTACGAGCAGTACTTC,CAISEDRGRYEQYF,TRBD1,TRBJ2-7,14,few,TRBV10-3
TGCAGCGTTGAGGTCTCAGGGGGCTATGGCTACACCTTC,CSVEVSGGYGYTF,TRBD1,TRBJ1-2,13,-,TRBV29-1